The 28 T cell receptor beta chains presented below share a single source sample, sequenced in a study of beta chain features in type 1 diabetes. The authors reverse transcribed all of the isolated RNA, so sequencing captured expressed TCRB transcripts. TCRdb's table, derived via immunoSEQ multiplex PCR, lists solely in-frame clones and lacks some. The sample contains 300,000 to 450,000 clones, 9.6% of which appear only once. Study-level results: All four CD4+ subsets of Type 1 diabetes patients contained TCRB CDR3s that were moderately but significantly shorter.

No antigen is known for these receptors. Sequenced sample: central memory CD4+ T cells from blood. These receptor sequences come from a man between 25 and 39 years old with type 1 diabetes.

The rearrangement joins TRBV28 to TRBJ1-2, with 7 bases identical to TRBD1. CDR1 and CDR2 from the germline V gene are MDHEN and SYDVKM. The CDR3 is 13 residues long. V was pared by 3 bases and J by 6 bases, with 4 bases of the junction left unmatched. CDR3 bases: TGTGCCAGCAGTTTTGAGGGGGCGGATGGCTACACCTTC. Protein sequence: CASSFEGADGYTF.

This clone has more than one count but fewer than ten. Germline and junction disagree at one end, which may indicate a read error. J is TRBJ2-5 and V is TRBV6-1, with D unclear. Germline V gives CDR1 MNHNS, CDR2 SASEGT. The CDR3 runs to 13 residues. The CDR3 nucleotides are TGTGCCAGCACTGAAATCTGGGGTGAGACCCAGTACTTC. It encodes CASTEIWGETQYF.

This sequence joins TRBV5-1 and TRBJ1-4; 12 bases match TRBD1. Trimming removed 3 bases from V and 7 bases from J; junction bases left unmatched: 1. The germline CDR1 and CDR2 sequences are SGHRS and YFSETQ. The CDR3 spans 14 residues. The CDR3 loop is CASSWGQGAEKLFF. The CDR3 nucleotides are TGCGCCAGCAGCTGGGGACAGGGGGCTGAAAAACTGTTTTTT.

On this clone: Given a much more abundant clone one base away, this may be a read error. The rearrangement uses TRBV14 and TRBJ2-5; D is uncertain. The CDR3 contains 12 residues. V was cut by 0 bases and J by 2 bases, with 1 base left in between. Germline CDR1 reads SGHDN; CDR2 reads FVKESK. CDR3: CASSQDQETQYF. DNA for the CDR3: TGTGCCAGCAGCCAAGATCAAGAGACCCAGTACTTC.

This clone was counted at least ten times. J is TRBJ2-3 and V is TRBV10-3; D is tentatively TRBD1 or TRBD2 (5 bases each). Trimming removed 2 bases from V and 5 bases from J, with 14 bases in between. The CDR3 length is 15 residues. The germline gives CDR1 ENHRY, CDR2 SYGVKD. The DNA of the CDR3 is TGTGCCATCAGTGAGGTCCAAGGGGCGGGAGATACGCAGTATTTT. This sequence encodes CAISEVQGAGDTQYF.

This clone has ten or more counts. The junction shows a germline mismatch at one end, possibly a read error. This sequence joins TRBV5-8 and TRBJ2-1; the match to TRBD2 covers 14 bases. The CDR3 is 15 residues long. The germline V gene encodes CDR1 SGHTS and CDR2 YDEGEE. As DNA, the CDR3 is TGTGCCAGCAGCTTCCCGACTAGCGGGAGGGAAAACCCCCTCTTC. Residues: CASSFPTSGRENPLF.

The chain recombines TRBV28 with TRBJ2-7; D is possibly TRBD2 (6 bases). With 4 bases removed from V and 0 bases from J, the gap between germline ends came to 13 bases. CDR3 length: 15 amino acids. CDR1 MDHEN and CDR2 SYDVKM come from the germline V gene. The DNA for the CDR3 is TGTGCCAGCAGTTACCCGGGGGATTCCTCCTACGAGCAGTACTTC. Its translation: CASSYPGDSSYEQYF.

This clone was counted between two and nine times. This sequence joins TRBV7-9 and TRBJ2-7; 7 nucleotides agree with TRBD2. In germline, CDR1 is SEHNR, CDR2 FQNEAQ (reference sequence). This CDR3 spans 16 amino acids. V was clipped by 5 bases and J by 2 bases; unmatched bases: 12. CDR3 sequence: CASSLGVGGSAYEQYF. CDR3 bases: TGTGCCAGCAGCCTCGGTGTCGGGGGGAGCGCCTACGAGCAGTACTTC.

This clone was seen at least ten times. This CDR3 is also generated by other DNA sequences in the sample. This chain connects TRBV27 to TRBJ2-7; 7 bases are a match to TRBD1. This CDR3 spans 14 amino acids. With 3 bases clipped from V and 2 bases from J, the junction kept 4 bases outside the gene matches. Germline lookup yields CDR1 MNHEY and CDR2 SMNVEV (reference sequence). CDR3 nucleotide sequence: TGTGCCAGCAGTTTGAGACAGGGCCCCTACGAGCAGTACTTC. It codes for CASSLRQGPYEQYF.

This clone has only a few counts. V and J are TRBV30 and TRBJ2-5; 10 bases are a match to TRBD2. CDR1 GTSNPN and CDR2 SVGIG come from the germline V gene (reference sequence). V trimming: 3 bases; J trimming: 5 bases; junction bases outside the gene matches: 12. The CDR3 length is 16 residues. CDR3 sequence reads: CAWRPGLAPRRETQYF. The DNA of the CDR3 is TGTGCCTGGAGACCGGGACTAGCGCCGAGGCGGGAGACCCAGTACTTC.

This clone occurred a few times. J is TRBJ2-5 and V is TRBV19; tentative D call: TRBD1 (6 bases). The CDR3 is 14 amino acids. Trimming stripped 3 bases from V and 1 base from J, with 9 bases between. Per the germline V gene, CDR1 is LNHDA and CDR2 is SQIVND (reference sequence). The CDR3 protein is CASSMLDSQETQYF. CDR3 sequence (DNA): TGTGCCAGTAGTATGTTGGACAGCCAAGAGACCCAGTACTTC.

The J gene is TRBJ1-5, the V gene TRBV28; the D is unclear. The CDR3 spans 13 residues. Germline lookup yields CDR1 MDHEN and CDR2 SYDVKM. Deletions cut 6 bases from V and 7 bases from J, with 13 bases between. The CDR3 spells CASSYVTVQPQHF. The CDR3 nucleotides are TGTGCCAGCAGCTACGTGACCGTCCAGCCCCAGCATTTT.

The V and J genes are TRBV6-5 and TRBJ2-4; D is uncertain. The ends were cut back, 5 bases at V and 1 base at J, with 9 bases in the middle. Germline CDR1 reads MNHEY; CDR2 reads SVGAGI. This CDR3 has 14 residues. CDR3 in DNA: TGTGCCAGCAGTCATAGTAGGGCCAAAAACATTCAGTACTTC. Translated, it gives CASSHSRAKNIQYF.

The rearrangement joins TRBV12-5 to TRBJ2-2; D call uncertain. The V end lost 2 bases, the J end lost 2 bases, and 9 bases lay between the germline ends. The CDR3 has 15 amino acids. Germline CDR1 LGHNT, CDR2 FRNRAP. CDR3 residues: CASGLLGINTGELFF. The CDR3 DNA reads TGTGCTAGTGGTTTGTTGGGGATAAACACCGGGGAGCTGTTTTTT.

This clone turned up a few times. The gene calls are TRBV28 and TRBJ1-2, with a possible D match to TRBD1 (5 bases). Trimming stripped 6 bases from V and 2 bases from J, with 13 bases between. There are 14 residues in the CDR3. Looked up from germline, CDR1 is MDHEN and CDR2 is SYDVKM. The CDR3 sequence: CASRYGTQNYGYTF. CDR3 DNA: TGTGCCAGCAGGTACGGGACTCAGAACTATGGCTACACCTTC.

This clone was observed at least ten times. Additional DNA sequences in this sample encode the identical CDR3. The chain combines TRBV7-9 with TRBJ1-2; possibly TRBD1 for D (5 bases). The CDR3 contains 15 residues. The V gene lost 1 base and the J gene lost 8 bases, with 17 bases spanning the gap. CDR1 is SEHNR, CDR2 FQNEAQ, per germline (reference sequence). The CDR3 bases are TGTGCCAGCAGCTTAGGTGTTGGGGGTCTCGAGGGCTACACCTTC. Its translation: CASSLGVGGLEGYTF.

The J gene is TRBJ2-1, the V gene TRBV9; either TRBD1 or TRBD2 may fit D (5 bases each). The germline V gene has CDR1 SGDLS and CDR2 YYNGEE. There are 16 residues in the CDR3. Trimming stripped 4 bases from V and 2 bases from J, with 16 bases between. In DNA form, the CDR3 reads TGTGCCAGCAGCCTGAGAGGGGTGAGGACCTACAATGAGCAGTTCTTC. Amino acid sequence: CASSLRGVRTYNEQFF.

V usage is TRBV9 and J usage is TRBJ2-5; 14 bases fit TRBD2. The length of the CDR3 is 16 residues. Germline-derived CDR1 and CDR2 are SGDLS and YYNGEE. The junction had 8 bases not matched to a gene; V was cut back by 6 bases and J by 4 bases. In DNA, the CDR3 is TGTGCCAGCAACCCTATTGGGACTAGCGGGAGAGAGACCCAGTACTTC. Translated, it gives CASNPIGTSGRETQYF.

The J gene is TRBJ1-2, the V gene TRBV27; TRBD1 is a possible D gene (5 bases). This CDR3 comprises 13 residues. Per the germline V gene, CDR1 is MNHEY and CDR2 is SMNVEV (reference sequence). V shed 2 bases and J shed 5 bases, with 9 bases lying between them. The CDR3 DNA reads TGTGCCAGCAGTTTACCTGGGGGATATGGCTACACCTTC. Residues: CASSLPGGYGYTF.

This clone was picked up many times. V usage is TRBV27 and J usage is TRBJ2-7; 11 bases align to TRBD1. CDR3 length: 16 amino acids. Germline V gives CDR1 MNHEY, CDR2 SMNVEV (reference sequence). V shed 3 bases and J 3 bases; nucleotides not matched to a gene: 7. The CDR3 DNA sequence: TGTGCCAGCAGTTTTAGGGGACAGGGGGGGTTCTACGAGCAGTACTTC. It codes for CASSFRGQGGFYEQYF.

The chain recombines TRBV6-5 with TRBJ1-2; a possible D gene is TRBD1 (5 bases). This CDR3 has 13 residues. Trimming stripped 7 bases from V and 4 bases from J, with 13 bases between. CDR1 is MNHEY and CDR2 is SVGAGI in the germline V gene. The DNA of the CDR3 is TGTGCCAGCACCCCGGGAGGGGCCTATGGCTACACCTTC. Protein product: CASTPGGAYGYTF.

The table lists this clone with many counts. The V and J genes are TRBV7-3 and TRBJ2-5; 12 nucleotides line up with TRBD2. This CDR3 is built from 16 residues. Germline lookup yields CDR1 SGHTA and CDR2 FQGTGA. Trimming removed 5 bases from V and 2 bases from J; junction bases left unmatched: 6. CDR3 residues: CASSPGLAGLQETQYF. DNA of the CDR3: TGTGCCAGCAGCCCAGGACTAGCGGGATTACAAGAGACCCAGTACTTC.

V gene TRBV18 combines with J gene TRBJ2-5; weak D call: TRBD1 (7 bases). CDR1 and CDR2 (germline): KGHSH, LQKENI. The CDR3 totals 18 residues. V was trimmed by 0 bases and J by 5 bases, leaving 22 bases between them. DNA of the CDR3: TGTGCCAGCTCACCACCGTACGTGGTGAACAGGGGAGGCGAGACCCAGTACTTC. It encodes CASSPPYVVNRGGETQYF.

This clone was counted a few times. The sample carries other DNA sequences with the same CDR3. The chain uses TRBV2 and TRBJ2-5; 9 positions agree with TRBD1. The CDR3 length is 14 residues. After removal of 8 bases from V and 5 bases from J, the junction contained 9 bases not matched to a gene. From germline, CDR1 is SNHLY and CDR2 FYNNEI. CDR3 sequence reads: CASFRDREGETQYF. DNA for the CDR3: TGTGCCAGCTTCCGGGACAGGGAAGGGGAGACCCAGTACTTC.

This clone was observed at least ten times. In nucleotides, the CDR3 is TGTGCCAGCAGTCCCGACAGGAGTGGGGCCAACGTCCTGACTTTC. Residues: CASSPDRSGANVLTF. The V and J genes are TRBV7-3 and TRBJ2-6; D may be TRBD1 (6 bases). Germline values: CDR1 SGHTA, CDR2 FQGTGA. V lost 6 bases to trimming and J lost 3 bases, with 12 bases between them. CDR3 length: 15 residues.

This clone was detected only a few times. V gene TRBV19 combines with J gene TRBJ2-5, with a possible D match to TRBD2 (5 bases). Germline lookup yields CDR1 LNHDA and CDR2 SQIVND (reference sequence). Trimming took off 4 bases at V and 4 bases at J, with 10 bases between the two ends. This CDR3 has 13 residues. In nucleotides, the CDR3 is TGTGCCAGTAGTACCCCCGAGGGAGAGACCCAGTACTTC. Amino acids: CASSTPEGETQYF.

The V and J genes are TRBV2 and TRBJ1-5; D is unclear. V was shortened by 1 base and J by 7 bases, with 11 bases between the two germline ends. The CDR3 contains 14 residues. Germline CDR1 SNHLY, CDR2 FYNNEI. CDR3 protein: CASSEVGMGQPQHF. The CDR3 DNA sequence: TGTGCCAGCAGTGAAGTCGGAATGGGACAGCCCCAGCATTTT.

The V and J genes are TRBV18 and TRBJ2-5; 10 bases line up with TRBD1. CDR1 KGHSH and CDR2 LQKENI come from the germline V gene. The trim removed 5 bases at V and 3 bases at J, leaving 6 bases unmatched. The CDR3 loop spans 15 amino acids. CDR3 protein: CASSSGQGTKETQYF. CDR3 nucleotides: TGTGCCAGCTCATCGGGACAGGGGACTAAAGAGACCCAGTACTTC. Full variable domain (rest looked up from reference TRBV18 and TRBJ2-5): NAGVMQNPRHLVRRRGQEARLRCSPMKGHSHVYWYRQLPEEGLKFMVYLQKENIIDESGMPKERFSAEFPKEGPSILRIQQVVRGDSAAYFCASSSGQGTKETQYFGPGTRLLVL.